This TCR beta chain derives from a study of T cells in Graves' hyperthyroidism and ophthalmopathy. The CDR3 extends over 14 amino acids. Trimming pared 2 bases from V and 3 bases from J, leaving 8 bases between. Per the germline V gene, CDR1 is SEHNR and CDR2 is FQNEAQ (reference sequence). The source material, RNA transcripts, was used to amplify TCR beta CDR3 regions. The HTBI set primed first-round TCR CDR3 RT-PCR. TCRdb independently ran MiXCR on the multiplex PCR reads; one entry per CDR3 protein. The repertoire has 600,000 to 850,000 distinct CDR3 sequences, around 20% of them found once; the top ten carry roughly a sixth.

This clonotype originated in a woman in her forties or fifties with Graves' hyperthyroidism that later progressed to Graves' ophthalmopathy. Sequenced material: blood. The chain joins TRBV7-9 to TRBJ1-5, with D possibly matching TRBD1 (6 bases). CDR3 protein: CASSLSGVNQPQHF. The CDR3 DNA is TGTGCCAGCAGCTTATCAGGGGTCAATCAGCCCCAGCATTTT.